A selection of T cell receptor beta chains follows, all from one sample in a study of T cells in Graves' hyperthyroidism and ophthalmopathy. TCRdb independently ran MiXCR on the multiplex PCR reads; one entry per CDR3 protein. The sample holds around 300,000 distinct CDR3 sequences, about 25% seen once. The sequencing sample was made of blood. These receptors originate from a man in his forties or fifties with Graves' hyperthyroidism that later progressed to Graves' ophthalmopathy. CDR3s include the opening cysteine and the closing phenylalanine or tryptophan. The D gene is left open where the match is weak. Only some rows state a clone size, as once, few, many or a class for expanded clones.

d_gene	v_gene	abundance	j_gene	CDR3aa	CDR3nt
-	TRBV30	many	TRBJ1-1	CAWKLVGPNTEAFF	TGTGCCTGGAAGCTCGTCGGTCCTAACACTGAAGCTTTCTTT
-	TRBV7-2	-	TRBJ2-6	CASSLTGTGANVLTF	TGTGCCAGCAGCTTAACAGGCACCGGGGCCAACGTCCTGACTTTC
-	TRBV19	many	TRBJ1-3	CASRRVDANSGNTIYF	TGTGCCAGTAGGAGGGTCGACGCTAACTCTGGAAACACCATATATTTT
-	TRBV5-1	many	TRBJ2-7	CASSLDHHTYEQYF	TGCGCCAGCAGCTTGGACCACCACACTTACGAGCAGTACTTC
TRBD2	TRBV29-1	-	TRBJ2-7	CSVGIQRELYEQYF	TGCAGCGTTGGTATCCAGCGGGAGCTCTACGAGCAGTACTTC
-	TRBV11-3	-	TRBJ2-7	CASSLETDYEQYF	TGTGCCAGCAGCTTAGAGACCGACTACGAGCAGTACTTC
TRBD2	TRBV15	many	TRBJ2-2	CATSRDHNGRAGELFF	TGTGCCACCAGCAGAGATCATAACGGGAGGGCCGGGGAGCTGTTTTTT
-	TRBV4-1	many	TRBJ2-7	CASSQDLTSLGEQYF	TGCGCCAGCAGCCAAGATCTAACTAGCCTGGGCGAGCAGTACTTC
-	TRBV20-1	many	TRBJ1-5	CSARSQDQPQHF	TGCAGTGCTAGAAGTCAGGATCAGCCCCAGCATTTT
-	TRBV18	few	TRBJ1-5	CASSPTQQGNQPQHF	TGTGCCAGCTCACCTACTCAACAGGGCAATCAGCCCCAGCATTTT
TRBD2	TRBV7-9	many	TRBJ2-7	CASSLEEGGPDEQYF	TGTGCCAGCAGCTTAGAGGAGGGAGGGCCGGACGAGCAGTACTTC
-	TRBV6-1	many	TRBJ1-1	CASLGSAGGRTEAFF	TGTGCCAGCCTCGGGTCCGCGGGGGGCCGGACTGAAGCTTTCTTT
-	TRBV29-1	once	TRBJ1-1	CSVDAGQSTEAFF	TGCAGCGTTGATGCAGGACAGAGCACTGAAGCTTTCTTT
-	TRBV6-2/TRBV6-3	many	TRBJ2-7	CASRDPSTPYEQYF	TGTGCCAGCAGAGACCCCAGTACGCCCTACGAGCAGTACTTC
TRBD1	TRBV12-3/TRBV12-4	-	TRBJ1-5	CASSPGTGMRPQHF	TGTGCCAGCAGCCCCGGGACAGGGATGCGGCCCCAGCATTTT
-	TRBV12-3/TRBV12-4	-	TRBJ2-7	CATRPGGNEQYF	TGTGCCACCCGGCCAGGGGGGAACGAGCAGTACTTC
TRBD1	TRBV6-5	many	TRBJ2-7	CASSYGQGAYEQYF	TGTGCCAGCAGCTACGGACAGGGGGCGTACGAGCAGTACTTC
TRBD1	TRBV29-1	many	TRBJ1-2	CSAAGQPNYGYTF	TGCAGCGCCGCGGGACAGCCTAACTATGGCTACACCTTC
TRBD2	TRBV7-9	many	TRBJ2-7	CASSPGGPYEQYF	TGTGCCAGCAGCCCGGGGGGACCCTACGAGCAGTACTTC
-	TRBV5-1	many	TRBJ2-7	CASSLGDEQYF	TGCGCCAGCAGCTTGGGGGACGAGCAGTACTTC
-	TRBV12-5	many	TRBJ1-1	CASALRPNTEAFF	TGTGCTAGTGCCCTAAGGCCGAACACTGAAGCTTTCTTT
TRBD2	TRBV12-3/TRBV12-4	once	TRBJ2-7	CASRLMGGPTYEQYF	TGTGCCAGCAGACTTATGGGAGGGCCAACCTACGAGCAGTACTTC
TRBD2	TRBV2	once	TRBJ2-7	CASRASSGSYEQYF	TGTGCCAGCAGAGCCTCTAGCGGGAGCTACGAGCAGTACTTC
-	TRBV19	many	TRBJ1-3	CASSIDKGNTIYF	TGTGCCAGTAGTATCGACAAGGGAAACACCATATATTTT
-	TRBV12-3/TRBV12-4	few	TRBJ2-5	CASSFQAGVGQETQYF	TGTGCCAGCAGTTTTCAGGCAGGGGTGGGCCAAGAGACCCAGTACTTC
-	TRBV7-9	-	TRBJ1-2	CASSEKVQVYYGYTF	TGTGCCAGCAGCGAGAAGGTACAGGTTTACTATGGCTACACCTTC
TRBD2	TRBV12-3/TRBV12-4	few	TRBJ2-2	CASSNTSGRDGELFF	TGTGCCAGCAGTAACACTAGCGGGAGAGACGGGGAGCTGTTTTTT
-	TRBV27	many	TRBJ1-5	CASSLLGSGRSVGNQPQHF	TGTGCCAGCAGCCTATTAGGGTCAGGGAGGTCCGTTGGCAATCAGCCCCAGCATTTT
-	TRBV4-1	many	TRBJ2-4	CASSRTVLAKNIQYF	TGCGCCAGCAGCCGAACCGTACTAGCCAAAAACATTCAGTACTTC
-	TRBV5-1	many	TRBJ2-5	CASSLSNQETQYF	TGCGCCAGCAGCTTGTCCAACCAAGAGACCCAGTACTTC
-	TRBV28	-	TRBJ1-1	CASSFWGGRPITEAFF	TGTGCCAGCAGTTTTTGGGGGGGAAGACCAATCACTGAAGCTTTCTTT
-	TRBV10-3	-	TRBJ1-1	CAISRLTVDTEAFF	TGTGCCATCAGCCGGTTGACAGTCGACACTGAAGCTTTCTTT